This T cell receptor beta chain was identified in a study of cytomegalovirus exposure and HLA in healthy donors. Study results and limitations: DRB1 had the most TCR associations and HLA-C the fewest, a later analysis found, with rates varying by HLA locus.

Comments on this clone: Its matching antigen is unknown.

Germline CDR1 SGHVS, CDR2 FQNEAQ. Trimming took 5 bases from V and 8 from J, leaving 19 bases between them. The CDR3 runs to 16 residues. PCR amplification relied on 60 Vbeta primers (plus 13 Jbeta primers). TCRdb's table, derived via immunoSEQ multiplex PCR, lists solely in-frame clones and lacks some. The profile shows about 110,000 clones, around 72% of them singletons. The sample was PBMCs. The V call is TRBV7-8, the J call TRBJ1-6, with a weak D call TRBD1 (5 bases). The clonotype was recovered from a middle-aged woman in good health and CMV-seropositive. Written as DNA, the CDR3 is TGTGCCAGCAGCCCCGAAAAAACCGGGACTTATTCACCCCTCCACTTT. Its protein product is CASSPEKTGTYSPLHF.